This TCR beta chain is drawn from a study of blood T cell repertoires in COVID-19. Study-level information: Both acute and convalescent COVID-19 samples were obtained from the United States, Italy and Spain. T cells, B-cell-depleted T cells, or PBMCs provided the cDNA or gDNA that served as material.

The CDR3 has 15 amino acids. V was pared by 5 bases and J by 7 bases, with 24 bases between. Germline-derived CDR1 and CDR2 are SQVTM and ANQGSEA. Sequencing used immunoSEQ multiplex PCR; TCRdb keeps in-frame clones, though not all of them. The table has approximately 230,000 clones, 80% to 90% seen once. The TCR sequence derives from a woman in her forties or fifties with acute COVID-19. The sample taken for sequencing was PBMCs or T cells enriched from blood (not recorded which). The chain employs TRBV29-1 and TRBJ2-7; weak D call: TRBD2 (7 bases). DNA of the CDR3: TGCAGCGTTCGGGACGATACTAGCGCGAGGGGGGAGCAGTACTTC. As protein: CSVRDDTSARGEQYF.